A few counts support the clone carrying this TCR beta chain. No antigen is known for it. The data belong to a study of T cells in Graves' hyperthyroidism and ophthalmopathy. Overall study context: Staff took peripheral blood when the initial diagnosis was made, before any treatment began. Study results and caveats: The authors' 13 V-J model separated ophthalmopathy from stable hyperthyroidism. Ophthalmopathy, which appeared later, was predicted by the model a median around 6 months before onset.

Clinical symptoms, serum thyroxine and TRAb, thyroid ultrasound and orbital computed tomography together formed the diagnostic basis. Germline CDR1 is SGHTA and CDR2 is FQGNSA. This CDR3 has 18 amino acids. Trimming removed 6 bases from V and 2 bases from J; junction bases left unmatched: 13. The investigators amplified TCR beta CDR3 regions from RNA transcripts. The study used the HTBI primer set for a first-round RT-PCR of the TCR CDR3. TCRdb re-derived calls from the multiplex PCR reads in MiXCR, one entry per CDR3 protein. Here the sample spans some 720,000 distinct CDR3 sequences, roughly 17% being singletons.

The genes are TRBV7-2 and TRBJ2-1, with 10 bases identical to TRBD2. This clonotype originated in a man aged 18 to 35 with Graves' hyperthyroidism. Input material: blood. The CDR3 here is CASSRGGPGLAAYNEQFF. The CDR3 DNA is TGTGCCAGCAGTCGCGGCGGACCCGGACTAGCGGCCTACAATGAGCAGTTCTTC.